A single sample is the source of the 5 T cell receptor beta chains below, sequenced in a study of shared clonotypes between healthy human individuals. Produced via immunoSEQ multiplex PCR; TCRdb's table is partial and in-frame only. The sample comprises about 1.1 million clones, roughly 74% of which are singletons, and 0.55% to 0.7% rests with the top ten. Input material: memory CD4+ T cells from PBMCs. As for subset: CD45RA-negative fraction. These receptors came from a young man in good health. Some clones in this sample may be carry-over from other donors' samples.

V is TRBV19 and J is TRBJ2-7; 10 nucleotides agree with TRBD1. The germline gives CDR1 LNHDA, CDR2 SQIVND (reference sequence). The J segment lost 0 bases and the V segment lost 3 bases, leaving 8 bases of the junction unmatched. The CDR3 sequence is 17 residues long. The CDR3 coding sequence is TGTGCCAGTAGTATGAGACAGGGGGCCTTTTTCTCCTACGAGCAGTACTTC. The encoded protein is CASSMRQGAFFSYEQYF.

Details on this clone: Different DNA sequences within this sample yield the same CDR3. The J gene is TRBJ2-1, the V gene TRBV11-3; D uncertain. This CDR3 region has 12 residues. Germline CDR1 SGHNT, CDR2 YENEEA. Deletions cut 5 bases from V and 10 bases from J, with 12 bases between. In nucleotides, the CDR3 is TGTGCCAGCAGCGCTTCCCTCAGGGAGCAGTTCTTC. The encoded protein is CASSASLREQFF.

The chain carries TRBV7-8 and TRBJ1-5, with unresolved D. The CDR3 sequence is 14 residues long. Germline V CDR1 and CDR2: SGHVS, FQNEAQ. The V end was cut by 7 bases, the J end by 7 bases, with 17 bases between. The CDR3 is CASTADNIGQPQHF. CDR3 nucleotide sequence: TGTGCCAGCACGGCGGATAATATCGGCCAGCCCCAGCATTTT.

In this sample, this clone turned up a few times. The rearrangement joins TRBV5-1 to TRBJ2-1, with TRBD2 matching over 11 bases. CDR1 and CDR2 (germline): SGHRS, YFSETQ. V lost 5 bases, J lost 4 bases, and 2 bases stayed unmatched. The CDR3 spans 14 residues. The CDR3 DNA follows: TGCGCCAGCAGTTCTAGCGGGAGGTACAATGAGCAGTTCTTC. Its translation: CASSSSGRYNEQFF.

This clone was counted between two and nine times. The chain carries TRBV18 and TRBJ2-1, with 10 bases lining up with TRBD2. This CDR3 comprises 15 residues. Looked up from germline, CDR1 is KGHSH and CDR2 is LQKENI. J lost 7 bases, V lost 4 bases, and 7 bases had no gene match. CDR3 amino acids: CASSLSGRSRNEQFF. The CDR3 coding sequence is TGTGCCAGCTCACTTAGCGGGAGGTCAAGAAATGAGCAGTTCTTC. The whole variable domain, filled in from reference TRBV18 and TRBJ2-1, reads NAGVMQNPRHLVRRRGQEARLRCSPMKGHSHVYWYRQLPEEGLKFMVYLQKENIIDESGMPKERFSAEFPKEGPSILRIQQVVRGDSAAYFCASSLSGRSRNEQFFGPGTRLTVL.